The present entry profiles one T cell receptor (beta chain) with its context. Its antigen is still unknown. No much larger clonotype is one base removed from it; base qualities were not supplied. CDR1 SGHDN and CDR2 FVKESK were looked up in the germline V gene. V loses 3 bases of germline sequence and J loses 0 bases, and the interval between the two ends is 9 bases. The CDR3 covers 15 residues, taking in both the cysteine and the phenylalanine. Just CDR3 DNA is preserved here, 45 bases in frame from base 1. This record belongs to a study of response to subunit inactivated influenza vaccine (dated by TCRdb to 2016 to 2019). In terms of the full investigation: Deep quantitative profiling of the T cell receptor repertoire was used in the study to follow responses to a trivalent subunit inactivated influenza vaccine. What the study reported, not specific to this receptor: The authors suggested that each seasonal influenza vaccination may recruit only a limited number of new T cells.

The library was built by means of RT-PCR. TCRdb lists the instrument as Illumina HiSeq 2500. In TCRdb, the public reads were trimmed at Q25 with fastp and aligned with MiXCR, with productive beta chains retained. Every entry covers one CDR3 protein and lists the most common genes and DNA from its rows. This sample holds over 300,000 distinct CDR3 sequences; around a fifth were observed only once. About 9.4% of the sample belongs to the ten largest clones. This sequence originates from a man aged 50-75 years who received an inactivated influenza vaccine. Donor details come from another sample of the same person, matched by shared clones. The chain employs TRBV14 and TRBJ2-1; tentative D gene TRBD1, with 6 bases matching. The specimen was PBMCs from blood, collected less than 22 months after vaccination. This receptor carries the CDR3 CASSQTGVSYNEQFF. The DNA sequence follows: TGTGCCAGCAGCCAGACAGGAGTCTCCTACAATGAGCAGTTCTTC.